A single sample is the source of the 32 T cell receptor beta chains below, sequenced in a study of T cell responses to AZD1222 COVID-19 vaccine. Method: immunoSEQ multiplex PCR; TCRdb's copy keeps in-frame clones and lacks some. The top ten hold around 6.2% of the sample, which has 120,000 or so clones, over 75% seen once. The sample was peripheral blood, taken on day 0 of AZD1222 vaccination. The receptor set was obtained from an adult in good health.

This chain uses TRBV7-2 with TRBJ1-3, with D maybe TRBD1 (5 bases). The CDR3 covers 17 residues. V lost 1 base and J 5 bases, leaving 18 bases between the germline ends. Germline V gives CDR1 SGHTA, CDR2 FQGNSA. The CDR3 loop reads CASSLGHGTDKRNTIYF. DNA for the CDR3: TGTGCCAGCAGCTTAGGCCATGGGACGGACAAGAGAAACACCATATATTTT.

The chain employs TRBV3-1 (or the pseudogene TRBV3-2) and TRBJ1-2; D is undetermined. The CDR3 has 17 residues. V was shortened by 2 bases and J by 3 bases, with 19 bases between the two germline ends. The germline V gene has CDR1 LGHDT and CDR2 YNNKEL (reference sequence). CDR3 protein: CASSQTTWGPRHYGYTF. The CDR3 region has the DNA TGTGCCAGCAGCCAAACAACTTGGGGTCCGAGGCACTATGGCTACACCTTC.

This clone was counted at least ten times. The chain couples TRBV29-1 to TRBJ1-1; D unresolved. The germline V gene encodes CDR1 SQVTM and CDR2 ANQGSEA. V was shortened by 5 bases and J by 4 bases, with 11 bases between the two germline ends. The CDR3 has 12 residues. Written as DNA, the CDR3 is TGCAGCGTTAGCGCAGGTCCCACTGAAGCTTTCTTT. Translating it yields CSVSAGPTEAFF.

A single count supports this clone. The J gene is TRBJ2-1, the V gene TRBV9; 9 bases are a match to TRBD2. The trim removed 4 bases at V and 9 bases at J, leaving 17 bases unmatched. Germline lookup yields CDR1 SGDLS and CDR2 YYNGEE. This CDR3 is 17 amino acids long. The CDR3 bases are TGTGCCAGCAGCTCCCGATCAGTAGGCGGGGGGGCAGGTGAGCAGTTCTTC. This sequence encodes CASSSRSVGGGAGEQFF.

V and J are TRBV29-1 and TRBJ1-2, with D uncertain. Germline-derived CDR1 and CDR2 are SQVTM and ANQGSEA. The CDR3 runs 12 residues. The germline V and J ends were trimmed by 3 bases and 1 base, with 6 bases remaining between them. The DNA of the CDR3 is TGCAGCGTTGAGGCCAGTAACTATGGCTACACCTTC. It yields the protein CSVEASNYGYTF.

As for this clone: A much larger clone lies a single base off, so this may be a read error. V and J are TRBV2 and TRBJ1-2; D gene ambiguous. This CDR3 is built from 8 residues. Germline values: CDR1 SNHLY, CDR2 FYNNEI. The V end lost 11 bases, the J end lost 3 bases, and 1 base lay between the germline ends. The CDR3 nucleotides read TGTGCCGACTATGGCTACACCTTC. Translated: CADYGYTF.

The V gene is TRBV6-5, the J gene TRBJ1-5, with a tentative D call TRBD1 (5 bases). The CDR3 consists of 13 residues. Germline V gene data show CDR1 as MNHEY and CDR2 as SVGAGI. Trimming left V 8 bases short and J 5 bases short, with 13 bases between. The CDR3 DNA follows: TGTGCCAGCGCGGGGACTTGGGATCAGCCCCAGCATTTT. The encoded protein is CASAGTWDQPQHF.

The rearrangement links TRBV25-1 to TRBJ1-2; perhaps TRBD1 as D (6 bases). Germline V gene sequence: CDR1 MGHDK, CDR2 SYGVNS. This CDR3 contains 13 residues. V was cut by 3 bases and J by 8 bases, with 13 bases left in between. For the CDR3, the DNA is TGTGCCAGCAGTGAGCCAGGGGCGGGGGGCTACACCTTC. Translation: CASSEPGAGGYTF.

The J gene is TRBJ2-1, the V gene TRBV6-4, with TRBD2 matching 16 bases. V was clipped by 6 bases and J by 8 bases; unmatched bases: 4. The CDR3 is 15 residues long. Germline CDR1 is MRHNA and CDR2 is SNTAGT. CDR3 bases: TGTGCCAGCAGCGCCGGGACTAGCGGGGGGGATGAGCAGTTCTTC. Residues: CASSAGTSGGDEQFF.

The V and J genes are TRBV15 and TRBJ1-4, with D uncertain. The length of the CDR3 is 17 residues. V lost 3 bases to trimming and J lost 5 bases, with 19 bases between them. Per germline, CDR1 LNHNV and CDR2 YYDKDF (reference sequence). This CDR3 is CATSRGRASAVNEKLFF. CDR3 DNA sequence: TGTGCCACCAGCAGGGGGAGAGCCTCAGCAGTAAATGAAAAACTGTTTTTT.

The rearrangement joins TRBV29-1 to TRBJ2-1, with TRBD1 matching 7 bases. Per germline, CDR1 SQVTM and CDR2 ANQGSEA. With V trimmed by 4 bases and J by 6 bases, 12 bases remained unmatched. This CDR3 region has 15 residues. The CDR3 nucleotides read TGCAGCGTTGTCTTTTGGGACAGAGCATCCAATGAGCAGTTCTTC. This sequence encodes CSVVFWDRASNEQFF.

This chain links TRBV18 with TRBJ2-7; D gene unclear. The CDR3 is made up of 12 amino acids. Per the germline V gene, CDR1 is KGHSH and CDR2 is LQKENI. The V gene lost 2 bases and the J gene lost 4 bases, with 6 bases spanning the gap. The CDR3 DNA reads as TGTGCCAGCTCACCAGGACCATACGAGCAGTACTTC. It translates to CASSPGPYEQYF.

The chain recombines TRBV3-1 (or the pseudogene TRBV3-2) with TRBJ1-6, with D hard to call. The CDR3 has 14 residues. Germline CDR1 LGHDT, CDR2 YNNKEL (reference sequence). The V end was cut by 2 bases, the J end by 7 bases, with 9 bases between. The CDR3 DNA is TGTGCCAGCAGCCAATCGGGAGGGAATTCACCCCTCCACTTT. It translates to CASSQSGGNSPLHF.

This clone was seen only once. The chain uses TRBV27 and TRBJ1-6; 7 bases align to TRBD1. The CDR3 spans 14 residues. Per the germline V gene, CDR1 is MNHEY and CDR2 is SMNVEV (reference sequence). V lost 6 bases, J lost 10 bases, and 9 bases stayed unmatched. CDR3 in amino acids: CASSSRQGYSPLHF. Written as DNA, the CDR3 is TGTGCCAGCAGCTCCCGACAGGGCTACTCACCCCTCCACTTT.

The CDR3 DNA reads as TGCGCCAGCAGCTTGACAGGCGCGGACACCATATATTTT. It encodes CASSLTGADTIYF. V gene TRBV5-1 combines with J gene TRBJ1-3; D is perhaps TRBD1 (5 bases). The germline V and J ends were trimmed by 1 base and 8 bases, with 10 bases remaining between them. The CDR3 length is 13 residues. The germline CDR1 and CDR2 sequences are SGHRS and YFSETQ.

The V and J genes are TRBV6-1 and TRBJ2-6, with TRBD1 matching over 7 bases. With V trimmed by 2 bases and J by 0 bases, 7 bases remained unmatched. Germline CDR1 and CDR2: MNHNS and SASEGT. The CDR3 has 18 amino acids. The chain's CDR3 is CASSERAGGTSGANVLTF. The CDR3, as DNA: TGTGCCAGCAGTGAACGGGCAGGGGGTACCTCTGGGGCCAACGTCCTGACTTTC.

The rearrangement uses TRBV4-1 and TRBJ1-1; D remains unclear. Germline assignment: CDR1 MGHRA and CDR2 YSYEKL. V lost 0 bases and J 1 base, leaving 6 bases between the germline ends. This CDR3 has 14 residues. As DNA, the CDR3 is TGCGCCAGCAGCCAAGATCCGGGGAACACTGAAGCTTTCTTT. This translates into CASSQDPGNTEAFF.

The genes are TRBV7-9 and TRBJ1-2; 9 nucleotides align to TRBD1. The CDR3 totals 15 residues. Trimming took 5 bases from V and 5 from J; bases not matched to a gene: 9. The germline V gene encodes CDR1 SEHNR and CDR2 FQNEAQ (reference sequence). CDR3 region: CASSAPGTGRYGYTF. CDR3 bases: TGTGCCAGCAGCGCCCCCGGGACAGGGCGATATGGCTACACCTTC.

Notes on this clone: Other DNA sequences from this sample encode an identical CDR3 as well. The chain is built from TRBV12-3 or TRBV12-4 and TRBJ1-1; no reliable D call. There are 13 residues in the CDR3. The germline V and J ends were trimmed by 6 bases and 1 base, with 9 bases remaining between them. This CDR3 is CASSSGPNTEAFF. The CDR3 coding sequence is TGTGCCAGCAGCTCCGGGCCGAACACTGAAGCTTTCTTT.

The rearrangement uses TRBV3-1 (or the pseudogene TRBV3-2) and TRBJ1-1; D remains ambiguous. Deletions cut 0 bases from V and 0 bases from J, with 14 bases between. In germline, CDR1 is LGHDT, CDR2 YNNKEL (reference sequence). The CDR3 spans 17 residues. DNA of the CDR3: TGTGCCAGCAGCCAAGATAACCCAGCTAAAATGAACACTGAAGCTTTCTTT. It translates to CASSQDNPAKMNTEAFF.

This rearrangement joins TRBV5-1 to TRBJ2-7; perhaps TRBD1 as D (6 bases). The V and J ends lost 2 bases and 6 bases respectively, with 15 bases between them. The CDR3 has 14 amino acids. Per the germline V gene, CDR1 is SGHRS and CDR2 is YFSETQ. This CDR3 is CASSFGGEGGEQYF. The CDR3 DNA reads TGCGCCAGCAGCTTTGGAGGAGAAGGGGGCGAGCAGTACTTC.

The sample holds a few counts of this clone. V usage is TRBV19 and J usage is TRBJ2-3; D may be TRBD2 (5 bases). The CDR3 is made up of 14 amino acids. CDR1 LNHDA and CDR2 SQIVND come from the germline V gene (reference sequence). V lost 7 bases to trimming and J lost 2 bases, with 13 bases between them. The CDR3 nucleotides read TGTGCCAGTAAGAGTGCAGGACTCACAGATACGCAGTATTTT. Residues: CASKSAGLTDTQYF. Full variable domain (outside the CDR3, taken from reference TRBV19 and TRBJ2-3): DGGITQSPKYLFRKEGQNVTLSCEQNLNHDAMYWYRQDPGQGLRLIYYSQIVNDFQKGDIAEGYSVSREKKESFPLTVTSAQKNPTAFYLCASKSAGLTDTQYFGPGTRLTVL.

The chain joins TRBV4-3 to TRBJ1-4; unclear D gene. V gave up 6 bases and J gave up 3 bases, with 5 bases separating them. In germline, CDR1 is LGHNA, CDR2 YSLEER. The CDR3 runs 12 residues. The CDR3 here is CASSRANEKLFF. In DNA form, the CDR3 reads TGCGCCAGCAGTAGGGCTAATGAAAAACTGTTTTTT.

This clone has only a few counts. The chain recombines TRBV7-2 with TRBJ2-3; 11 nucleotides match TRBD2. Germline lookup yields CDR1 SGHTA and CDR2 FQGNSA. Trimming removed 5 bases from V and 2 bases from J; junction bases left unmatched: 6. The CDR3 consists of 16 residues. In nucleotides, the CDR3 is TGTGCCAGCAGCCCACTAGCGGGGGCCCACACAGATACGCAGTATTTT. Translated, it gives CASSPLAGAHTDTQYF.

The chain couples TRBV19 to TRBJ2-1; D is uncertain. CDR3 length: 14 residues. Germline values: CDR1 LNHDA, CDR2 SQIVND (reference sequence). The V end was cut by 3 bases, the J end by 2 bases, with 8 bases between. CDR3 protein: CASSMSEPYNEQFF. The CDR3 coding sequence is TGTGCCAGTAGTATGTCGGAGCCCTACAATGAGCAGTTCTTC.

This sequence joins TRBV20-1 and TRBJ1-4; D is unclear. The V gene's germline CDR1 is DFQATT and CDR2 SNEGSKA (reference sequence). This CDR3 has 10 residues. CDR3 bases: TGCAGCACGTCCCGAGAAAAACTGTTTTTT. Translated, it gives CSTSREKLFF.

The CDR3 nucleotides are TGCAGTGCGGGGGAGTATGGCTACACCTTC. It specifies CSAGEYGYTF. The V call is TRBV20-1, the J call TRBJ1-2; D is possibly TRBD1 (5 bases). From germline, CDR1 is DFQATT and CDR2 SNEGSKA (reference sequence). V gave up 6 bases and J gave up 5 bases, with 7 bases separating them. This CDR3 contains 10 residues.

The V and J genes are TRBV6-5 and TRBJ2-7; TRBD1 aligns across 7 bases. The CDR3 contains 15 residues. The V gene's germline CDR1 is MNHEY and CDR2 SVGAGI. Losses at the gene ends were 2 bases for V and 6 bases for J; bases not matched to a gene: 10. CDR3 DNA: TGTGCCAGCAGTTACGGGGCAGGGGGTGAACGCGAGCAGTACTTC. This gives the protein CASSYGAGGEREQYF.

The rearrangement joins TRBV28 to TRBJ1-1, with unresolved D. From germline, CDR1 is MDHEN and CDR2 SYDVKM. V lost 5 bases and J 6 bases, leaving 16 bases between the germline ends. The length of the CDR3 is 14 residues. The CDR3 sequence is CASSHTLAEAEAFF. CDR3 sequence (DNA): TGTGCCAGCAGTCACACACTGGCGGAGGCTGAAGCTTTCTTT. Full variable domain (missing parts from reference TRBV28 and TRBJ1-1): DVKVTQSSRYLVKRTGEKVFLECVQDMDHENMFWYRQDPGLGLRLIYFSYDVKMKEKGDIPEGYSVSREKKERFSLILESASTNQTSMYLCASSHTLAEAEAFFGQGTRLTVV.

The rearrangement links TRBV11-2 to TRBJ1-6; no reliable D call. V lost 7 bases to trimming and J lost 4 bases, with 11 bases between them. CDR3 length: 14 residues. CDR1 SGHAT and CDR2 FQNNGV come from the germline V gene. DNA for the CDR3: TGTGCCAGCACCAAGGGAACTTATAATTCACCCCTCCACTTT. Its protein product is CASTKGTYNSPLHF.

CDR3 sequence (DNA): TGTGCCAGCAGTACCCTACAGGGTACGATGCCACTGGACACGCAGTATTTT. It encodes CASSTLQGTMPLDTQYF. V usage is TRBV27 and J usage is TRBJ2-3; D is perhaps TRBD1 (6 bases). The CDR3 loop spans 17 amino acids. Germline V lookup: CDR1 MNHEY, CDR2 SMNVEV (reference sequence). V gave up 5 bases and J gave up 9 bases, with 27 bases separating them.

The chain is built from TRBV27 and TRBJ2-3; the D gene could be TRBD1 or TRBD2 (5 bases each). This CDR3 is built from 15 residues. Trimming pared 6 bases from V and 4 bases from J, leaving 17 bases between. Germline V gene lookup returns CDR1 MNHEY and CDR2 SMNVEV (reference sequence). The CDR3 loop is CASSTGTHSADTQYF. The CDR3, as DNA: TGTGCCAGCAGCACCGGGACCCACTCGGCAGATACGCAGTATTTT.